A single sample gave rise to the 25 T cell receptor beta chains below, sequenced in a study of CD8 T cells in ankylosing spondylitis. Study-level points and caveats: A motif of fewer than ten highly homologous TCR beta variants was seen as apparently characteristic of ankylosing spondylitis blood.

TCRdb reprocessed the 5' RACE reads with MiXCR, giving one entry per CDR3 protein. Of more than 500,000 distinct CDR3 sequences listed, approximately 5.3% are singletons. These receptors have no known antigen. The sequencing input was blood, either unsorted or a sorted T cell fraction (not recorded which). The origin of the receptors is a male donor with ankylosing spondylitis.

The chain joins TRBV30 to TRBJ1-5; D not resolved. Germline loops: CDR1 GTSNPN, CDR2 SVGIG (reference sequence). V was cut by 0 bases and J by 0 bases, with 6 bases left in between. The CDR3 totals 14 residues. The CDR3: CAWSVPVSNQPQHF. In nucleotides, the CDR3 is TGTGCCTGGAGTGTACCAGTTAGCAATCAGCCCCAGCATTTT.

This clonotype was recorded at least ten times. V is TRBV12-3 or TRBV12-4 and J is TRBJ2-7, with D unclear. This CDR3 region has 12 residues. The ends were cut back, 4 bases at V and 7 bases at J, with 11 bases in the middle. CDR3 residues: CASSYQPGEQYF. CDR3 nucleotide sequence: TGTGCCAGCAGTTACCAGCCCGGAGAGCAGTACTTC.

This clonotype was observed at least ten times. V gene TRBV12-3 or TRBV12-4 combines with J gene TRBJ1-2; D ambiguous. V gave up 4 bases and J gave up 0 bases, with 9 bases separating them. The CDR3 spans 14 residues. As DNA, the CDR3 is TGTGCCAGCAGTTCGACAAGGCCTAACTATGGCTACACCTTC. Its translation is CASSSTRPNYGYTF.

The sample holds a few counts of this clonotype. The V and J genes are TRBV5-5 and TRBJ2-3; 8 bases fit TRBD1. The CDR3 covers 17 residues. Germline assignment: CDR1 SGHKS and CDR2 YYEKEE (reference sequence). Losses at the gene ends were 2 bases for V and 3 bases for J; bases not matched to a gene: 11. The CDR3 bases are TGTGCCAGCAGCTTTGTACTGACAGGGGAGGCGACAGATACGCAGTATTTT. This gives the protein CASSFVLTGEATDTQYF.

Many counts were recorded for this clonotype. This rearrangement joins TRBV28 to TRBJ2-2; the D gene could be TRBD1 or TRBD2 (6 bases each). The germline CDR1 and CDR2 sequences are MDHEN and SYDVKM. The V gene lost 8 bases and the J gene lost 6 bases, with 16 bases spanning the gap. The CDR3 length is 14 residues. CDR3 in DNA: TGTGCCAGCTCTTATTCAGGGGAGGCCGGGGAGCTGTTTTTT. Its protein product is CASSYSGEAGELFF.

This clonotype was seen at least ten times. The DNA for the CDR3 is TGCAGTGCTAGTGCGGGTTCCAGCTCCTACGAGCAGTACTTC. Amino acids: CSASAGSSSYEQYF. The rearrangement links TRBV20-1 to TRBJ2-7, with D perhaps matching TRBD2 (5 bases). Germline CDR1 and CDR2: DFQATT and SNEGSKA (reference sequence). The germline V and J ends were trimmed by 3 bases and 0 bases, with 12 bases remaining between them. The CDR3 loop spans 14 amino acids.

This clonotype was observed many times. The CDR3 loop reads CASSGGQGRDTQYF. For the CDR3, the DNA is TGTGCCAGCAGCGGAGGACAGGGGAGGGATACGCAGTATTTT. V and J are TRBV7-3 and TRBJ2-3, with TRBD1 matching over 9 bases. Germline assignment: CDR1 SGHTA and CDR2 FQGTGA. The CDR3 contains 14 residues. The junction had 6 bases not matched to a gene; V was cut back by 5 bases and J by 6 bases.

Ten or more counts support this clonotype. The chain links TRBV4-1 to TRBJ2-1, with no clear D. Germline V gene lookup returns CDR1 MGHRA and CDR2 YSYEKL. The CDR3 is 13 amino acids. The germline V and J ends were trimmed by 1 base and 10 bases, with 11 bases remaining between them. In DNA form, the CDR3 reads TGCGCCAGCAGCCAAGGTCTTAACAGAGAGCAGTTCTTC. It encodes CASSQGLNREQFF.

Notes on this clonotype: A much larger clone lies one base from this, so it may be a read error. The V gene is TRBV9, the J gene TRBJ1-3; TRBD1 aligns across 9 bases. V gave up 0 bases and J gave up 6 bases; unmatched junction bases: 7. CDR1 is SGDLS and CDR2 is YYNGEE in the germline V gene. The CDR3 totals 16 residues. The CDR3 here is CASSVGGQGSENTIYF. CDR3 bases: TGTGCCAGCAGCGTAGGGGGACAGGGTTCCGAAAACACCATATATTTT.

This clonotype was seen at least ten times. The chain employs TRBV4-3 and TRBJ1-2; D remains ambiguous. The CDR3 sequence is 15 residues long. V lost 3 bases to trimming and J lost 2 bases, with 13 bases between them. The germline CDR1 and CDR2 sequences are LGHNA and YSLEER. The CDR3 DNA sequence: TGCGCCAGCAGCCAGGGATTGAACCCGAACTATGGCTACACCTTC. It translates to CASSQGLNPNYGYTF.

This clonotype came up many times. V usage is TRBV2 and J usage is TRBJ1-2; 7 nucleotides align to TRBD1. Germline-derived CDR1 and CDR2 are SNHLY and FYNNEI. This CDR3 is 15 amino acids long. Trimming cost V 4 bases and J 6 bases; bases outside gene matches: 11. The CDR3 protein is CASSGQGEEENGYTF. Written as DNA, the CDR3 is TGTGCCAGCAGTGGACAGGGTGAAGAGGAGAATGGCTACACCTTC.

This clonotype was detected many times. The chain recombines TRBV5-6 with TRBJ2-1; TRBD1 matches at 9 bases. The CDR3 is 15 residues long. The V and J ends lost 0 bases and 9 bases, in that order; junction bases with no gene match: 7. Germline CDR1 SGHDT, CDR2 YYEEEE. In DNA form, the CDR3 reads TGTGCCAGCAGCTTGGGGGGACAGGGTTCACGTGAGCAGTTCTTC. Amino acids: CASSLGGQGSREQFF.

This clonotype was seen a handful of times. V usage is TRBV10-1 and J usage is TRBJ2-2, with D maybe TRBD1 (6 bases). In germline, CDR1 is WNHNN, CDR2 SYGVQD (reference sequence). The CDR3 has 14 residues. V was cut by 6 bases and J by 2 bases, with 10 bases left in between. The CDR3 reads CASRVDSNTGELFF. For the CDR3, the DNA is TGCGCCAGCAGAGTGGACAGTAACACCGGGGAGCTGTTTTTT.

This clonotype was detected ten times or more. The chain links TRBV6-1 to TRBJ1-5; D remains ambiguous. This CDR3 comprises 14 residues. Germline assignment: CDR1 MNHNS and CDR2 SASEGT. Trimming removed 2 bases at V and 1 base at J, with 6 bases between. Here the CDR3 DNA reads TGTGCCAGCAGTGAAAGATCGAGCAATCAGCCCCAGCATTTT. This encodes CASSERSSNQPQHF.

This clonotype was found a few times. CDR3 bases: TGTGCCAGCAGCTACGGACTAGCGGGCCCTGGCTACGAGCAGTACTTC. Translated: CASSYGLAGPGYEQYF. The J gene is TRBJ2-7, the V gene TRBV11-2, with 11 nucleotides matching TRBD2. CDR1 is SGHAT, CDR2 FQNNGV, per germline. With V trimmed by 4 bases and J by 3 bases, 8 bases remained unmatched. The CDR3 runs 16 residues.

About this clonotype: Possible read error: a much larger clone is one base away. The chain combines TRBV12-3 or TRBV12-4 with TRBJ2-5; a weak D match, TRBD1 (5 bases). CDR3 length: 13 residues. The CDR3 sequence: CTSSSRAVKTQYF. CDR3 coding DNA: TGTACCAGCAGTTCCAGGGCGGTAAAGACCCAGTACTTC.

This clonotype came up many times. In DNA form, the CDR3 reads TGCAGTGCTAGCCGGGACTTACAGCCCCAGCATTTT. Its translation is CSASRDLQPQHF. The chain joins TRBV20-1 to TRBJ1-5; D is possibly TRBD1 (5 bases). The germline CDR1 and CDR2 sequences are DFQATT and SNEGSKA (reference sequence). V gave up 3 bases and J gave up 7 bases, with 10 bases separating them. CDR3 length: 12 residues.

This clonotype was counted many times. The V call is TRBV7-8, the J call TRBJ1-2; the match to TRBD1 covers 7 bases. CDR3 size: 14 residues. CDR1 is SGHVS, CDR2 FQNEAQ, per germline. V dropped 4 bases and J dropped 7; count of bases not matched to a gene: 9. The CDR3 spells CASSSQTGLGGYTF. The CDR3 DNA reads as TGTGCCAGCAGCTCCCAGACAGGGCTCGGTGGCTACACCTTC.

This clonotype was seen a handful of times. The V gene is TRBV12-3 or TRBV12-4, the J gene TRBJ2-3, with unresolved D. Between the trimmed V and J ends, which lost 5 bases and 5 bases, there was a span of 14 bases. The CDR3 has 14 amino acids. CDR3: CASSLRSLGDTQYF. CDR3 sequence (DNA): TGTGCCAGCAGTCTTCGGTCCCTGGGAGATACGCAGTATTTT.

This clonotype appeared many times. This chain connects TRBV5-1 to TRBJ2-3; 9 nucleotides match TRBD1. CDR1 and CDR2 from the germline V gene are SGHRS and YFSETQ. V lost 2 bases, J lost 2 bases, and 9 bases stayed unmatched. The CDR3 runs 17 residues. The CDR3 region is CASSFHGTGTSTDTQYF. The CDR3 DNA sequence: TGCGCCAGCAGCTTCCACGGGACAGGGACCTCCACAGATACGCAGTATTTT.

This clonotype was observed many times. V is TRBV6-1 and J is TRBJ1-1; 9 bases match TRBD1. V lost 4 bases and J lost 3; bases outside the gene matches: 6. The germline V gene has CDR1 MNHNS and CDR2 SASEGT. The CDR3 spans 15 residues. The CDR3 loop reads CASSVKGQGDTEAFF. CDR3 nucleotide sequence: TGTGCCAGCAGTGTAAAGGGACAGGGCGACACTGAAGCTTTCTTT.

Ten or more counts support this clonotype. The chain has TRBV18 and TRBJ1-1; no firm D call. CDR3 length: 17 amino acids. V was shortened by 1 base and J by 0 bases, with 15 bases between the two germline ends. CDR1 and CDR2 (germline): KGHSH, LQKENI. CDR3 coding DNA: TGTGCCAGCTCACCACGTGGGCGGTCCGGGATGAACACTGAAGCTTTCTTT. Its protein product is CASSPRGRSGMNTEAFF.

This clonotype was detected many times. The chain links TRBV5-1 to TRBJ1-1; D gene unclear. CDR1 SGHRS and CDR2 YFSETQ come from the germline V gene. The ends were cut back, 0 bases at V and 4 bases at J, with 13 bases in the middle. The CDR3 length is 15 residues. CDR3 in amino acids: CASSLDRGSVTEAFF. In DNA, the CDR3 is TGCGCCAGCAGCTTGGACCGGGGTTCCGTCACTGAAGCTTTCTTT.

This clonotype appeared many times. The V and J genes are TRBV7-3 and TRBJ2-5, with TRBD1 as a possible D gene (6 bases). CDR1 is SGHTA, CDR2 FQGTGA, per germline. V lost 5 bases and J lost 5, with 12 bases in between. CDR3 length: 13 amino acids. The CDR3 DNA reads TGTGCCAGCAGCGTTAACAGGGATGAGACCCAGTACTTC. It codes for CASSVNRDETQYF.

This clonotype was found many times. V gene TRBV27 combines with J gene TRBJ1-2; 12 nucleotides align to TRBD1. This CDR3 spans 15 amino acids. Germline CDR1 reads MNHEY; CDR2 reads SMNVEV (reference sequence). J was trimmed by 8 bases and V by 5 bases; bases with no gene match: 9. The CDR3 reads CASSPGDRGLWGYTF. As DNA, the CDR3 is TGTGCCAGCAGTCCGGGGGACAGGGGGCTCTGGGGCTACACCTTC.